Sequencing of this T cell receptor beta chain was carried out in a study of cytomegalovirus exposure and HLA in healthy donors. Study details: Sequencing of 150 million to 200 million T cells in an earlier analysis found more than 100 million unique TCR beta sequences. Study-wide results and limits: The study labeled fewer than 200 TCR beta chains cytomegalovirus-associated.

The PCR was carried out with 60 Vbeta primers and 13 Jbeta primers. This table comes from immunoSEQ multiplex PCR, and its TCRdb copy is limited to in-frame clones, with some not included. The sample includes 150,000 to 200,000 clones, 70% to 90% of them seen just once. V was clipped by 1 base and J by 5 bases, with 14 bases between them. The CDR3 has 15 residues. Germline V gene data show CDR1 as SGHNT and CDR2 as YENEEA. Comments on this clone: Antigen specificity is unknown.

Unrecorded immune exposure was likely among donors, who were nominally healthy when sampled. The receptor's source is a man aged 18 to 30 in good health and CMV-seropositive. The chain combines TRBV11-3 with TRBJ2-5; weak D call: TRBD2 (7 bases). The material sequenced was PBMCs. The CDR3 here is CASSLGGGQEETQYF. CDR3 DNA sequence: TGTGCCAGCAGCTTAGGGGGGGGGCAGGAGGAGACCCAGTACTTC.